This T cell receptor beta chain came from a study of blood T cell repertoires in COVID-19. About the research overall: COVID-19 samples, acute and convalescent, were from the United States, Italy and Spain. Sources were T cells, B-cell-depleted T cells, or PBMCs; the material itself was cDNA or gDNA.

Under the authors' procedure: Reference gene primer amplification gave estimated nucleated cell counts. Profiling relied on immunoSEQ multiplex PCR, and the TCRdb table lists in-frame clones only, not all of them. V and J calls and clone size are those listed in that table; D and trimming were worked out from the DNA. The sample has under 200,000 clones, approximately 85% seen once. Sequenced sample: peripheral blood. This sequence was found in a woman of 80 years or more with acute or convalescent COVID-19.

The CDR3 sequence: CASSLITSGGLETQYF. CDR3 DNA: TGCGCCAGCAGCCTGATTACTAGCGGGGGGCTGGAGACCCAGTACTTC. The chain is built from TRBV4-1 and TRBJ2-5; 12 bases agree with TRBD2. This CDR3 spans 16 amino acids. CDR1 and CDR2 (germline): MGHRA, YSYEKL. V lost 4 bases and J lost 5; bases outside the gene matches: 8.